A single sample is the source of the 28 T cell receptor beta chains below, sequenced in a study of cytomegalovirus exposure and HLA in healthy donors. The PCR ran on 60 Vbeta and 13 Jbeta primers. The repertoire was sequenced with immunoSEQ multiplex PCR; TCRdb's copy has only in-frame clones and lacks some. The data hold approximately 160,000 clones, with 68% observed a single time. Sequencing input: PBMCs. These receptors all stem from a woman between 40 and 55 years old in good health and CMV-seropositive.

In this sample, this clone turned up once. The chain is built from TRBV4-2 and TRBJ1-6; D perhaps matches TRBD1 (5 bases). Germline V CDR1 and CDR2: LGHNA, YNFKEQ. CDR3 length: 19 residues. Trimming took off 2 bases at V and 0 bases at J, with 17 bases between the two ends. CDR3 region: CASSQSGGTGSSYNSPLHF. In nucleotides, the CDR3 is TGTGCCAGCAGCCAAAGCGGGGGGACGGGAAGCTCCTATAATTCACCCCTCCACTTT.

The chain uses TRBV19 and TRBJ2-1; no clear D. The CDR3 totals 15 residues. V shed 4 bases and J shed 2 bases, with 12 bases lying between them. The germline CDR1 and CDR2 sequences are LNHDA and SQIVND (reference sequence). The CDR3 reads CASSTLGGPYNEQFF. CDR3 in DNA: TGTGCCAGTAGTACCCTCGGTGGGCCCTACAATGAGCAGTTCTTC.

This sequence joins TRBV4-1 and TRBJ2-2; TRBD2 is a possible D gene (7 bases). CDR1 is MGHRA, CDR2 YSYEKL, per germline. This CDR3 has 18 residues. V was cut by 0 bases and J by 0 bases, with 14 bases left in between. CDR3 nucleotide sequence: TGCGCCAGCAGCCAAGATTATAGGGAGGGGGCGAACACCGGGGAGCTGTTTTTT. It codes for CASSQDYREGANTGELFF.

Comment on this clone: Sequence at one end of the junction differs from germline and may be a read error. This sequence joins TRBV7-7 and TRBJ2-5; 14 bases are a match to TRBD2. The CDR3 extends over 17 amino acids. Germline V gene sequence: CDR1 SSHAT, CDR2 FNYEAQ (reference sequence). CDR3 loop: CASSRGLAGVGEETQYF. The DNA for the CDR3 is TGTGCTAGCAGCCGGGGACTAGCGGGAGTAGGCGAAGAGACCCAGTACTTC.

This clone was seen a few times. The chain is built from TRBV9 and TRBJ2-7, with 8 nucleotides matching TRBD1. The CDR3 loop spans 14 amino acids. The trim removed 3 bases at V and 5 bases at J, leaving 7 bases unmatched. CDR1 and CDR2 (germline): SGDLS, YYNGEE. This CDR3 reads CASSASGGAHEQYF. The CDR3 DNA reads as TGTGCCAGCAGCGCGTCAGGGGGCGCCCACGAGCAGTACTTC.

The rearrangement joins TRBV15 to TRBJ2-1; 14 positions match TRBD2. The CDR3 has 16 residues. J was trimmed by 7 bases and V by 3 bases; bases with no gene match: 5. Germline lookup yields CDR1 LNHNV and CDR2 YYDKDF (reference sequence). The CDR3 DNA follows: TGTGCCACCAGCAGCCGTCGGACTAGCGGGAGGAATGAGCAGTTCTTC. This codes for CATSSRRTSGRNEQFF.

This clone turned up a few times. CDR3 amino acids: CASSLDRGSGGYTF. The CDR3, as DNA: TGTGCCAGCAGTTTAGACAGGGGGTCCGGGGGCTACACCTTC. J is TRBJ1-2 and V is TRBV28, with 9 bases aligning to TRBD1. There are 14 residues in the CDR3. Germline V gene sequence: CDR1 MDHEN, CDR2 SYDVKM. Unmatched junction bases numbered 6, after V lost 2 bases and J lost 8 bases.

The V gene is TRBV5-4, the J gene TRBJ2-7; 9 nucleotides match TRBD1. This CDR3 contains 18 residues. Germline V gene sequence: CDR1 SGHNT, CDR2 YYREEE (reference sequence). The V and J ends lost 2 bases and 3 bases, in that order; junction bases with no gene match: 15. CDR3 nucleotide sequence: TGTGCCAGCAGCTTTCGGACCATATGGGACAGGGAGATCTACGAGCAGTACTTC. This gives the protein CASSFRTIWDREIYEQYF.

The DNA of the CDR3 is TGCGCCAGCAGCTTGGTTGACAGTCGAGAGACCCAGTACTTC. This gives the protein CASSLVDSRETQYF. The chain links TRBV5-1 to TRBJ2-5, with D tentatively TRBD1 (5 bases). Germline assignment: CDR1 SGHRS and CDR2 YFSETQ. V was pared by 0 bases and J by 4 bases, with 10 bases between. CDR3 length: 14 residues.

This CDR3 reads CATSRDYGYTF. Here the CDR3 DNA reads TGTGCCACCAGCAGGGACTATGGCTACACCTTC. The gene calls are TRBV19 and TRBJ1-2; weak D call: TRBD1 (5 bases). Trimming took 10 bases from V and 3 from J, leaving 9 bases between them. Germline-derived CDR1 and CDR2 are LNHDA and SQIVND (reference sequence). The CDR3 is 11 amino acids.

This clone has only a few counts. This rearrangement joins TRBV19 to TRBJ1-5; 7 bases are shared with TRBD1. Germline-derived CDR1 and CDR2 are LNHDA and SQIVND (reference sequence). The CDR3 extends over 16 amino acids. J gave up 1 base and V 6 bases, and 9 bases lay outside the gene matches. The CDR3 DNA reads TGTGCCAGTAGCCGGGACAGAGATCGGAGCAATCAGCCCCAGCATTTT. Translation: CASSRDRDRSNQPQHF.

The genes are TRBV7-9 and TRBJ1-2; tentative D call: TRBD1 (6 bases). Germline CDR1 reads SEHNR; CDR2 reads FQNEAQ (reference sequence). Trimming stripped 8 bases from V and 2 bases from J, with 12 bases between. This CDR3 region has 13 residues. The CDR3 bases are TGTGCCAGCGGCGACACAGGGAACTATGGCTACACCTTC. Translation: CASGDTGNYGYTF.

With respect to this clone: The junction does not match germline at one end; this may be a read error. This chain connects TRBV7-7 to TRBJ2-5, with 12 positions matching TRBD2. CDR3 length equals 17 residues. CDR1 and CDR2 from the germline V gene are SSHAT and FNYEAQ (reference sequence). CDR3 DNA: TGTGCTAGCAGCTTAAACCCAAGGACTAGCGGGGATTTCGACCAGTACTTC. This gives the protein CASSLNPRTSGDFDQYF.

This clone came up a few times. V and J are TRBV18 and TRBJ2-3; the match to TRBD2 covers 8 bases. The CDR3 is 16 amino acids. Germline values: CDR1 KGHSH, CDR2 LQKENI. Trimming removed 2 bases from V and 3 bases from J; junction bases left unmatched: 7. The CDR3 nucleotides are TGTGCCAGCTCACCAACCGGGACTAGGGGGACAGATACGCAGTATTTT. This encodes CASSPTGTRGTDTQYF.

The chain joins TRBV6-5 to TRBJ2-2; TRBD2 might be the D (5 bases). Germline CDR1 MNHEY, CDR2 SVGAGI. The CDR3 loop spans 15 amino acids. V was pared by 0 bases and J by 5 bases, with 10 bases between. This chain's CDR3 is CASSYSAGVTGELFF. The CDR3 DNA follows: TGTGCCAGCAGTTACTCTGCGGGCGTTACCGGGGAGCTGTTTTTT.

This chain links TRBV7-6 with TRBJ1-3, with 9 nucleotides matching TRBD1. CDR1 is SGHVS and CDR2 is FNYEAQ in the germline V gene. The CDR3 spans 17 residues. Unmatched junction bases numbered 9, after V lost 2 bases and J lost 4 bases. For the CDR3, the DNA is TGTGCCAGCAGCTTACTCATGGACAGGGGTGCGGGAAACACCATATATTTT. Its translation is CASSLLMDRGAGNTIYF.

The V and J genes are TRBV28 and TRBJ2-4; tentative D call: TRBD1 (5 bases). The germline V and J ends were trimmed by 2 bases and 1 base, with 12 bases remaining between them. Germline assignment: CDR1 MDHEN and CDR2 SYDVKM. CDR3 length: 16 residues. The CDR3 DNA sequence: TGTGCCAGCAGTTTAGCAGGGAAAGTGGCCAAAAACATTCAGTACTTC. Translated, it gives CASSLAGKVAKNIQYF.

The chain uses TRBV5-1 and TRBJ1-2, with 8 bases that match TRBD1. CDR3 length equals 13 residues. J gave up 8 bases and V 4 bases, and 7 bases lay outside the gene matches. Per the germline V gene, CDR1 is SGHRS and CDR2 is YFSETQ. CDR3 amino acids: CASSLQGAEGYTF. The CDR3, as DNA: TGCGCCAGCAGCCTTCAGGGGGCAGAAGGCTACACCTTC.

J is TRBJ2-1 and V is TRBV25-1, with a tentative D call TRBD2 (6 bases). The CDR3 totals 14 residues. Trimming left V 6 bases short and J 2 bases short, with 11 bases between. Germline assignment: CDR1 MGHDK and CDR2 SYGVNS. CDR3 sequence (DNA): TGTGCCAGCAGGAGCGGGCGTACCTACAATGAGCAGTTCTTC. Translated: CASRSGRTYNEQFF.

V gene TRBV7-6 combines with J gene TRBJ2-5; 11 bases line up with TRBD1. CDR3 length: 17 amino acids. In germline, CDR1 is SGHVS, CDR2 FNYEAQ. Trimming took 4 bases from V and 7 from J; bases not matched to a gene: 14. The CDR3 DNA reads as TGTGCCAGCAGCTCGACTTGGACAGGGGGCTACCCGGGGACCCAGTACTTC. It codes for CASSSTWTGGYPGTQYF.

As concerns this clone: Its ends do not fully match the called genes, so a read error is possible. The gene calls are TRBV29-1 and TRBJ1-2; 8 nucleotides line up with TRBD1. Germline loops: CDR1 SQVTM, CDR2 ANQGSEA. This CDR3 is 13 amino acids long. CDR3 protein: CSVLTGQGYGYPF. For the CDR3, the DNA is TGCAGCGTACTAACTGGACAGGGATATGGCTACCCCTTC.

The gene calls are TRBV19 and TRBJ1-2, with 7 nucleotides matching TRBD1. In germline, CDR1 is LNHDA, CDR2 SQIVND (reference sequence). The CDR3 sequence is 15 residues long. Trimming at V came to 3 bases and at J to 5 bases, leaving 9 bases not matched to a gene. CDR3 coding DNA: TGTGCCAGTAGTATGGTCTTGGACAGGCCTTATGGCTACACCTTC. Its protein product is CASSMVLDRPYGYTF.

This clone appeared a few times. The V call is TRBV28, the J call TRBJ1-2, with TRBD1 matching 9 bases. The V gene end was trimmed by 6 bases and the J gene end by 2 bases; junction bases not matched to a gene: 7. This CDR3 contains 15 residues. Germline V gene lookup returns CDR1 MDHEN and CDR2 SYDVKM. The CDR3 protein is CASSLQGARNYGYTF. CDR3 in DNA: TGTGCCAGCAGCTTACAGGGGGCCCGGAACTATGGCTACACCTTC.

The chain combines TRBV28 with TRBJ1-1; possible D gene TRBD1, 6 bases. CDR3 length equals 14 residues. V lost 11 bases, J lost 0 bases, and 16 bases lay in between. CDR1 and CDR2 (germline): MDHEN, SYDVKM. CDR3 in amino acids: CASPPDRLNTEAFF. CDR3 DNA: TGTGCCTCACCCCCAGACAGGCTGAACACTGAAGCTTTCTTT.

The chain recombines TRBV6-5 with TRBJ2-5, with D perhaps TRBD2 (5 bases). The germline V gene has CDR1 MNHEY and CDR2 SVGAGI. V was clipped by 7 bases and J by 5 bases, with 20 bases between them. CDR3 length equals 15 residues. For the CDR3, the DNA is TGTGCCAGCACCCTTGGAGGTTCTGGTCGGGAGACCCAGTACTTC. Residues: CASTLGGSGRETQYF.

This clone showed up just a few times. The CDR3 spells CASSYVQGNNEQFF. The DNA for the CDR3 is TGTGCCAGCAGTTATGTCCAGGGAAACAATGAGCAGTTCTTC. V usage is TRBV6-5 and J usage is TRBJ2-1; the D gene is possibly TRBD1 (5 bases). The CDR3 has 14 residues. The germline CDR1 and CDR2 sequences are MNHEY and SVGAGI. Trimming stripped 3 bases from V and 5 bases from J, with 11 bases between.

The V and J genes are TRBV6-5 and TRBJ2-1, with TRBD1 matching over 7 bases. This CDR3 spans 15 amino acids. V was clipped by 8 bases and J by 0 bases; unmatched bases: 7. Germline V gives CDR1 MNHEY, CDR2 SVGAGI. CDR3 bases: TGTGCCAGCGAAAAAGGGGGCAGCTCCTACAATGAGCAGTTCTTC. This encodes CASEKGGSSYNEQFF.

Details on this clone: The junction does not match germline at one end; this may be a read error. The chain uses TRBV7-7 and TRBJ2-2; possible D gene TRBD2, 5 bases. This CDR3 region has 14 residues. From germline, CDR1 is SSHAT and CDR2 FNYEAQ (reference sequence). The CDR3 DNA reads TGTGCTAGCAGCTTATTCGGGGACACCGGGGAGCTGTTTTTT. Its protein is CASSLFGDTGELFF.